This T cell receptor beta chain was sequenced in a study of T-cell memory formation after mild COVID-19. This clonotype was seen more than once but under ten times. The germline gives CDR1 MNHNS, CDR2 SASEGT. CDR3 length: 15 residues. Trimming removed 1 base from V and 3 bases from J; junction bases left unmatched: 3. TCRdb re-called the 5' RACE reads with MiXCR, one entry per CDR3 protein. Among roughly 610,000 distinct CDR3 sequences listed, roughly 17% were seen once. The sample was PBMCs or a T cell subset sorted from them (not recorded which). This clonotype was sampled from an adult woman who had mild COVID-19 (a few samples of this study predate the infection). Cell type and time point are not known. The gene calls are TRBV6-1 and TRBJ2-7; 10 bases line up with TRBD1. The CDR3 spells CASSEEGTGVYEQYF. The CDR3 region has the DNA TGTGCCAGCAGTGAAGAAGGGACAGGGGTCTACGAGCAGTACTTC.